The 26 T cell receptor beta chains below were found in one sample sequenced in a study of beta chain features in type 1 diabetes. Investigators reverse transcribed all isolated RNA, so they sequenced expressed TCRB transcripts. The repertoire was sequenced with immunoSEQ multiplex PCR; TCRdb's copy has only in-frame clones and lacks some. The sample records around 240,000 clones, 9% to 10% being singletons. The sample consisted of naive CD4+ T cells from blood. The receptors stem from a woman between 18 and 29 years old in good health.

This clone has only a few counts. V gene TRBV19 combines with J gene TRBJ1-2; 12 bases match TRBD1. V gave up 3 bases and J gave up 2 bases; unmatched junction bases: 4. Germline values: CDR1 LNHDA, CDR2 SQIVND (reference sequence). The CDR3 totals 16 residues. CDR3 nucleotide sequence: TGTGCCAGTAGTATGGGACAGGGGGCGCAGAACTATGGCTACACCTTC. Translated: CASSMGQGAQNYGYTF.

The gene calls are TRBV29-1 and TRBJ2-7, with TRBD1 matching over 10 bases. The CDR3 length is 15 residues. Germline CDR1 SQVTM, CDR2 ANQGSEA. Trimming at V came to 3 bases and at J to 5 bases, leaving 10 bases not matched to a gene. CDR3 sequence: CSVEGGGQGMNEQYF. CDR3 in DNA: TGCAGCGTTGAGGGGGGGGGACAGGGGATGAACGAGCAGTACTTC.

This clone came up a few times. The chain is built from TRBV5-1 and TRBJ1-1, with 7 bases fitting TRBD1. J lost 3 bases, V lost 0 bases, and 8 bases had no gene match. Germline loops: CDR1 SGHRS, CDR2 YFSETQ. This CDR3 spans 16 amino acids. CDR3 DNA: TGCGCCAGCAGCTTGGGGGCGGACAGGATGTACACTGAAGCTTTCTTT. This codes for CASSLGADRMYTEAFF. The entire variable domain, with the rest obtained from reference TRBV5-1 and TRBJ1-1, is as follows: KAGVTQTPRYLIKTRGQQVTLSCSPISGHRSVSWYQQTPGQGLQFLFEYFSETQRNKGNFPGRFSGRQFSNSRSEMNVSTLELGDSALYLCASSLGADRMYTEAFFGQGTRLTVV.

The chain is built from TRBV2 and TRBJ2-7; D is perhaps TRBD2 (6 bases). This CDR3 region has 16 residues. V gave up 2 bases and J gave up 4 bases, with 18 bases separating them. Germline V gene lookup returns CDR1 SNHLY and CDR2 FYNNEI. CDR3 coding DNA: TGTGCCAGCAGTGAATCCTTCAGGGAGGCCGCTTACGAGCAGTACTTC. Its translation is CASSESFREAAYEQYF.

This clone has ten or more counts. The chain links TRBV27 to TRBJ1-6; no firm D call. The germline CDR1 and CDR2 sequences are MNHEY and SMNVEV (reference sequence). The germline V and J ends were trimmed by 5 bases and 14 bases, with 19 bases remaining between them. The CDR3 length is 14 residues. In DNA, the CDR3 is TGTGCCAGCAGTCCAACGTCCAGTGGCCACGCCCTCCACTTT. It encodes CASSPTSSGHALHF.

This clone was detected a few times. J is TRBJ2-7 and V is TRBV29-1; 9 bases line up with TRBD1. CDR3 length equals 13 residues. V gave up 7 bases and J gave up 4 bases; unmatched junction bases: 8. The germline CDR1 and CDR2 sequences are SQVTM and ANQGSEA. The CDR3 DNA follows: TGCAGCGCTGGGACAGGGACGCATTACGAGCAGTACTTC. Protein product: CSAGTGTHYEQYF.

This clone was observed a few times. The V and J genes are TRBV4-1 and TRBJ1-5; 7 bases match TRBD1. CDR1 is MGHRA, CDR2 YSYEKL, per germline. V lost 0 bases to trimming and J lost 4 bases; unmatched junction nucleotides: 3. The CDR3 covers 15 residues. CDR3 region: CASSQDQGQNQPQHF. CDR3 DNA sequence: TGCGCCAGCAGCCAAGATCAGGGACAGAATCAGCCCCAGCATTTT.

The chain joins TRBV5-1 to TRBJ2-5; TRBD2 matches at 14 bases. This CDR3 is 16 amino acids long. J lost 5 bases, V lost 4 bases, and 7 bases had no gene match. CDR1 is SGHRS, CDR2 YFSETQ, per germline. As DNA, the CDR3 is TGCGCCAGCAGCCTCGGACTAGCGGGGGGTTTTGAGACCCAGTACTTC. Its translation: CASSLGLAGGFETQYF.

The rearrangement joins TRBV15 to TRBJ1-2; 11 bases align to TRBD1. The J segment lost 7 bases and the V segment lost 4 bases, leaving 8 bases of the junction unmatched. Germline V gene sequence: CDR1 LNHNV, CDR2 YYDKDF (reference sequence). The CDR3 totals 15 residues. CDR3 DNA: TGTGCCACCAGCACATTTTCCGGGACAGGGGGTGGCTACACCTTC. Translation: CATSTFSGTGGGYTF.

The chain combines TRBV2 with TRBJ1-2; 9 bases line up with TRBD1. Germline CDR1 is SNHLY and CDR2 is FYNNEI. With 2 bases clipped from V and 4 bases from J, the junction kept 2 bases outside the gene matches. The CDR3 is 14 residues long. This CDR3 is CASSERQGGYGYTF. In DNA form, the CDR3 reads TGTGCCAGCAGTGAAAGACAGGGGGGCTATGGCTACACCTTC. The full variable domain, completed using reference TRBV2 and TRBJ1-2, is EPEVTQTPSHQVTQMGQEVILRCVPISNHLYFYWYRQILGQKVEFLVSFYNNEISEKSEIFDDQFSVERPDGSNFTLKIRSTKLEDSAMYFCASSERQGGYGYTFGSGTRLTVV.

This clone was counted a few times. This chain uses TRBV7-2 with TRBJ2-6; a weak D match, TRBD1 (6 bases). The CDR3 length is 13 residues. The germline gives CDR1 SGHTA, CDR2 FQGNSA. Trimming stripped 5 bases from V and 15 bases from J, with 17 bases between. The CDR3 is CASSPDSYLPLTF. The CDR3 DNA is TGTGCCAGCAGCCCGGACAGCTATCTTCCCCTGACTTTC.

This clone came up a few times. This chain connects TRBV28 to TRBJ1-1; no definite D call. This CDR3 has 14 amino acids. Germline values: CDR1 MDHEN, CDR2 SYDVKM. Trimming stripped 6 bases from V and 0 bases from J, with 11 bases between. The CDR3 spells CASRRTELNTEAFF. The CDR3 nucleotides are TGTGCCAGCAGACGAACAGAGCTGAACACTGAAGCTTTCTTT. Variable domain in full (rest from reference TRBV28 and TRBJ1-1): DVKVTQSSRYLVKRTGEKVFLECVQDMDHENMFWYRQDPGLGLRLIYFSYDVKMKEKGDIPEGYSVSREKKERFSLILESASTNQTSMYLCASRRTELNTEAFFGQGTRLTVV.

This clone was counted only a few times. This chain links TRBV6-6 with TRBJ1-2, with 9 bases fitting TRBD1. V lost 2 bases, J lost 4 bases, and 8 bases stayed unmatched. Germline CDR1 MNHNY, CDR2 SVGAGI (reference sequence). This CDR3 region has 16 residues. This chain's CDR3 is CASSYRPGQGPYGYTF. The DNA for the CDR3 is TGTGCCAGCAGTTACAGGCCGGGACAGGGACCCTATGGCTACACCTTC.

The V call is TRBV14, the J call TRBJ1-2; 9 nucleotides align to TRBD1. The CDR3 is 16 residues long. Germline CDR1 is SGHDN and CDR2 is FVKESK. Trimming cost V 0 bases and J 5 bases; bases outside gene matches: 7. As DNA, the CDR3 is TGTGCCAGCAGCCAAGAAAGGAATGACAGGGGGTATGGCTACACCTTC. It translates to CASSQERNDRGYGYTF.

The chain carries TRBV7-2 and TRBJ1-5; TRBD1 agrees at 7 bases. The CDR3 consists of 14 residues. The ends lost 4 bases at V and 6 bases at J; junction bases unmatched: 6. In germline, CDR1 is SGHTA, CDR2 FQGNSA. The CDR3 coding sequence is TGTGCCAGCAGCTCGGACAGGTTCTTTCAGCCCCAGCATTTT. Protein: CASSSDRFFQPQHF.

This clone was counted a few times. The chain combines TRBV18 with TRBJ1-4; a weak D match, TRBD1 (5 bases). Germline loops: CDR1 KGHSH, CDR2 LQKENI. The V end lost 4 bases, the J end lost 2 bases, and 20 bases lay between the germline ends. This CDR3 comprises 18 residues. The CDR3 sequence: CASSQKGSSINTNEKLFF. DNA for the CDR3: TGTGCCAGCTCACAAAAGGGGTCCTCCATCAACACTAATGAAAAACTGTTTTTT.

On this clone itself: Other nucleotide sequences from this sample produce the same CDR3. This rearrangement joins TRBV28 to TRBJ1-2; a weak D match, TRBD1 (6 bases). CDR3 length: 12 amino acids. Trimming pared 2 bases from V and 5 bases from J, leaving 6 bases between. CDR1 MDHEN and CDR2 SYDVKM come from the germline V gene. The CDR3 region is CASSLQGYGYTF. Written as DNA, the CDR3 is TGTGCCAGCAGTTTACAGGGGTATGGCTACACCTTC.

In its sample, this clone was seen a few times. V and J are TRBV9 and TRBJ1-1; a possible D gene is TRBD1 (5 bases). CDR1 SGDLS and CDR2 YYNGEE come from the germline V gene. V gave up 0 bases and J gave up 5 bases, with 17 bases separating them. This CDR3 region has 16 residues. The CDR3 bases are TGTGCCAGCAGCGTAGTCCCCGGGGGTGGGGAGACTGAAGCTTTCTTT. It codes for CASSVVPGGGETEAFF.

The chain couples TRBV11-2 to TRBJ1-4; maybe TRBD1 (6 bases). Germline assignment: CDR1 SGHAT and CDR2 FQNNGV. CDR3 length equals 12 residues. V lost 5 bases and J lost 12, with 13 bases in between. CDR3 in DNA: TGTGCCAGCAGCCCTAACAGGGAACAACTGTTTTTT. Amino acids: CASSPNREQLFF. The full variable domain, completed using reference TRBV11-2 and TRBJ1-4, is EAGVAQSPRYKIIEKRQSVAFWCNPISGHATLYWYQQILGQGPKLLIQFQNNGVVDDSQLPKDRFSAERLKGVDSTLKIQPAKLEDSAVYLCASSPNREQLFFGSGTQLSVL.

A few counts support this clone. The rearrangement uses TRBV12-5 and TRBJ1-1; 7 positions agree with TRBD1. Trimming removed 6 bases from V and 7 bases from J; junction bases left unmatched: 11. The germline V gene encodes CDR1 LGHNT and CDR2 FRNRAP. The CDR3 length is 14 residues. The chain's CDR3 is CASGERDREFEAFF. The CDR3 region has the DNA TGTGCTAGTGGCGAAAGAGACAGGGAATTTGAAGCTTTCTTT.

The chain carries TRBV5-1 and TRBJ2-3; TRBD2 matches at 12 bases. In germline, CDR1 is SGHRS, CDR2 YFSETQ. Germline trimming cut 0 bases from V and 5 bases from J; bases unmatched to any gene: 1. This CDR3 contains 15 residues. The chain's CDR3 is CASSLGTSGEDTQYF. The CDR3 DNA follows: TGCGCCAGCAGCTTGGGGACTAGCGGGGAAGATACGCAGTATTTT.

This chain connects TRBV18 to TRBJ1-5; 9 bases agree with TRBD1. V lost 5 bases, J lost 2 bases, and 4 bases stayed unmatched. There are 15 residues in the CDR3. CDR1 is KGHSH, CDR2 LQKENI, per germline. In DNA form, the CDR3 reads TGTGCCAGCTCAAATCGACAGGGGGGCAATCAGCCCCAGCATTTT. This translates into CASSNRQGGNQPQHF.

The gene calls are TRBV2 and TRBJ2-7; D might be TRBD1 (6 bases). The CDR3 has 13 amino acids. Germline CDR1 is SNHLY and CDR2 is FYNNEI. V was clipped by 7 bases and J by 4 bases, with 14 bases between them. CDR3 in DNA: TGTGCCAGCACAGGGGTGAATATTTACGAGCAGTACTTC. Protein sequence: CASTGVNIYEQYF.

This clone was counted only a few times. The rearrangement joins TRBV2 to TRBJ1-2, with unresolved D. Trimming removed 7 bases from V and 3 bases from J, with 6 bases in between. Germline CDR1 and CDR2: SNHLY and FYNNEI. The CDR3 consists of 11 residues. In DNA form, the CDR3 reads TGTGCCAGCAACTCGTACTATGGCTACACCTTC. Translating gives CASNSYYGYTF.

The chain couples TRBV10-3 to TRBJ2-7; D is perhaps TRBD1 (6 bases). Per the germline V gene, CDR1 is ENHRY and CDR2 is SYGVKD. This CDR3 is 13 amino acids long. V was trimmed by 7 bases and J by 2 bases, leaving 12 bases between them. The CDR3 spells CAITSGQTYEQYF. The CDR3, as DNA: TGTGCCATCACCTCTGGACAGACCTACGAGCAGTACTTC.

This clone was counted a few times. The chain carries TRBV27 and TRBJ2-1; 13 bases line up with TRBD2. This CDR3 has 18 residues. The junction had 11 bases not matched to a gene; V was cut back by 6 bases and J by 3 bases. Germline V CDR1 and CDR2: MNHEY, SMNVEV (reference sequence). The CDR3 protein is CASSTALLAGGRYNEQFF. CDR3 in DNA: TGTGCCAGCAGCACCGCCCTACTAGCGGGAGGGCGCTACAATGAGCAGTTCTTC.